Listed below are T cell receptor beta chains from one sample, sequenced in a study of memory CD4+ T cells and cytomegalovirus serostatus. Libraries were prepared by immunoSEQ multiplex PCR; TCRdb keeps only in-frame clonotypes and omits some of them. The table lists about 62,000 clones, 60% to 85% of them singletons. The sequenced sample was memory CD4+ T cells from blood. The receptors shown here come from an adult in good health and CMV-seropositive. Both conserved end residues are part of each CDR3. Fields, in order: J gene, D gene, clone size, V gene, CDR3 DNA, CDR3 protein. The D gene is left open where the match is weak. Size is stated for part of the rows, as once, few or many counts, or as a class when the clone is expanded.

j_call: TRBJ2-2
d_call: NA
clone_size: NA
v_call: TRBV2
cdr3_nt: TGTGCCAGCAGTGAGATCTTGACCGGGGAGCTGTTTTTT
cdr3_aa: CASSEILTGELFF

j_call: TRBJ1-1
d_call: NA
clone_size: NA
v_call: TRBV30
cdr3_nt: TGTGCCTGGAGCCCCGGGTCCAAGAACACTGAAGCTTTCTTT
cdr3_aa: CAWSPGSKNTEAFF

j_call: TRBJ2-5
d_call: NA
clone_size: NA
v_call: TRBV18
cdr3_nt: TGTGCCAGCTCACCGGGATTAGGTGAGACCCAGTACTTC
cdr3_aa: CASSPGLGETQYF

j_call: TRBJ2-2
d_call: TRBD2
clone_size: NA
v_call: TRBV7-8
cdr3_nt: TGTGCCAGCAGCGATAACGTAGCGGGACTTCAAACCGGGGAGCTGTTTTTT
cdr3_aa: CASSDNVAGLQTGELFF

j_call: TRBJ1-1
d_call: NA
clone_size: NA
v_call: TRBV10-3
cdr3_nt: TGTGCCATCAGTGGGGCGGGGGGAGAAACTGAAGCTTTCTTT
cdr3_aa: CAISGAGGETEAFF

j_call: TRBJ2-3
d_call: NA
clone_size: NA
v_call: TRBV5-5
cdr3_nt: TGTGCCAGCAGCGTGGGGGTATGGGGCACAGATACGCAGTATTTT
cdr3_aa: CASSVGVWGTDTQYF

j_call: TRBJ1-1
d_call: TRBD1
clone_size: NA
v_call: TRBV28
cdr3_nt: TGTGCCAGCAGTTTAACAGGGGGTGAAGCTTTCTTT
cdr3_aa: CASSLTGGEAFF

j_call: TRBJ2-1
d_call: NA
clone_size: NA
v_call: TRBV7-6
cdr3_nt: TGTGCCAGCAGCTTAGGCTCGCGGGGCAATGAGCAGTTCTTC
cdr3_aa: CASSLGSRGNEQFF

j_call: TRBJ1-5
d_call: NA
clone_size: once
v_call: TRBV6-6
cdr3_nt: TGTGCCAGCTGCCAGGGGAATCAGCCCCAGCATTTT
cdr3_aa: CASCQGNQPQHF

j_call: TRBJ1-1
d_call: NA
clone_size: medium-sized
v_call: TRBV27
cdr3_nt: TGTGCCAGCTCCGGACGGATGAACACTGAAGCTTTCTTT
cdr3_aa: CASSGRMNTEAFF

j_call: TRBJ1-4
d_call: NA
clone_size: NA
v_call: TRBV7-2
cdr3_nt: TGTGCCAGCAGCTTAGTCGGGGGGGCGACTAATGAAAAACTGTTTTTT
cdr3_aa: CASSLVGGATNEKLFF

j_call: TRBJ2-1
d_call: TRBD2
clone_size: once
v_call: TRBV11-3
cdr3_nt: TGTGCCAGCAGCTCCGGGACTAGCGCGTCTGAGCAGTTCTTC
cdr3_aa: CASSSGTSASEQFF

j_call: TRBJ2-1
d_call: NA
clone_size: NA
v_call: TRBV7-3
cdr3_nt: TGTGCCAGCAGCTCCGAGGGGGGTTACAATGAGCAGTTCTTC
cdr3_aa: CASSSEGGYNEQFF

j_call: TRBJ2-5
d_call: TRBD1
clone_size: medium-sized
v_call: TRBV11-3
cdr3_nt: TGTGCCAGCAGCCATCGGACAGGTGAATTGGAGACCCAGTACTTC
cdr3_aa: CASSHRTGELETQYF

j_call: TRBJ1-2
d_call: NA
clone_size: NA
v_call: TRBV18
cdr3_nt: TGTGCCAGCTCACCACCGCTGGATCACTACGGCTACACCTTC
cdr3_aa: CASSPPLDHYGYTF

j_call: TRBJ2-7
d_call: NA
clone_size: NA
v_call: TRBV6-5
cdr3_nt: TGTGCCAGCTTTTCCGGCTACGAGCAGTACTTC
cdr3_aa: CASFSGYEQYF

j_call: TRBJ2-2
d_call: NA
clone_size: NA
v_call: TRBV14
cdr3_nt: TGTGCCAGCAGCCAGGTTCGGAGGGGGCATCTGGCCGGGGAGCTGTTTTTT
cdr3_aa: CASSQVRRGHLAGELFF

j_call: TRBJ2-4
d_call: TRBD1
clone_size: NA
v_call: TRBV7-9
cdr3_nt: TGTGCCAGCAGCTTCACCCAGGGGGTCTGGTACTTC
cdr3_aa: CASSFTQGVWYF

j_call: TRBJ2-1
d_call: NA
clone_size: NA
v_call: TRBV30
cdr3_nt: TGTGCCTGGAGTACGGTTGCGGAGGGTGGCAATGAGCAGTTCTTC
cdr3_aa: CAWSTVAEGGNEQFF

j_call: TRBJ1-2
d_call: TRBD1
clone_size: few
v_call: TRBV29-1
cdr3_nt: TGCAGCGCCCAGACAGGGGGCGCTGGGGGCTACACCTTC
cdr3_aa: CSAQTGGAGGYTF

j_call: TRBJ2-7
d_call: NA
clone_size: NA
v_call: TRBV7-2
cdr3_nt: TGTGCCAGCAGTCGATCGTCCTACGAGCAGTACTTC
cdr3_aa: CASSRSSYEQYF

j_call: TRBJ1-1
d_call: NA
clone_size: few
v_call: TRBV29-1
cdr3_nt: TGCAGCGGGAATCCCGGGACGGTATACACTGAAGCTTTCTTT
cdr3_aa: CSGNPGTVYTEAFF

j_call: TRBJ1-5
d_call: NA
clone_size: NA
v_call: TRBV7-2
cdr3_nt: TGTGCCAGCAGCTTAGTCAGGGGTGGTCAGCCCCAGCATTTT
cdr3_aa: CASSLVRGGQPQHF

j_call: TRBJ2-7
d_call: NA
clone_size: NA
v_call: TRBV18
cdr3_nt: TGTGCCAGCTCACCGGGGGGGCCCTCCTACGAGCAGTACTTC
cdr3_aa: CASSPGGPSYEQYF

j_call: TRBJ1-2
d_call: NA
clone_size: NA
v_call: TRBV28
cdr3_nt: TGTGCCAGCACTCTAGGGGCTTCCCGGGGCTACACCTTC
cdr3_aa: CASTLGASRGYTF

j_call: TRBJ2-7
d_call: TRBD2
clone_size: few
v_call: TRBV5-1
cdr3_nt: TGCGCCAGCAGCTCGTCCTCAGCGGGAATCTACGAGCAGTACTTC
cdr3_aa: CASSSSSAGIYEQYF

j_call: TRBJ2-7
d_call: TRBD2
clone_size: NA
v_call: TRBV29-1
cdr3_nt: TGCAGCGTTGAAGATCTAGCGGGCCGCCCCGAGCAGTACTTC
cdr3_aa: CSVEDLAGRPEQYF

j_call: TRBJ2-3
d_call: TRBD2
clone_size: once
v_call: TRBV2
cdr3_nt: TGTGCCAGCAAAATAGGGACTAGCGGGGGTACAGATACGCAGTATTTT
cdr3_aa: CASKIGTSGGTDTQYF

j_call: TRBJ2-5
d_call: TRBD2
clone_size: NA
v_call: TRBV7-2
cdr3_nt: TGTGCCAGCAGCTCCGGGACTATAGAGACCCAGTACTTC
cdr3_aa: CASSSGTIETQYF

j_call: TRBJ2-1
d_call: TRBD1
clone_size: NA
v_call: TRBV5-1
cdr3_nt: TGCGCCAGCAGCTTAAAACAGGGGGCGGCCAATGAGCAGTTCTTC
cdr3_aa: CASSLKQGAANEQFF

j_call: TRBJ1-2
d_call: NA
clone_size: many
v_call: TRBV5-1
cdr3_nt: TGCGCCAGCAGCCACGACGGGGACTATGGCTACACCTTC
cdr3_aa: CASSHDGDYGYTF

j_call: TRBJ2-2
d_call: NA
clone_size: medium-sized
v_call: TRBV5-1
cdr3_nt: TGCGCCAGCAGCTTGGCGGACAGGAACACCGGGGAGCTGTTTTTT
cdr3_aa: CASSLADRNTGELFF

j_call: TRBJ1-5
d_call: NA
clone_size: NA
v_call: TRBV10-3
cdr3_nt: TGTGCCATCAGTGAAAACGGACAGAGCAATCAGCCCCAGCATTTT
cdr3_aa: CAISENGQSNQPQHF

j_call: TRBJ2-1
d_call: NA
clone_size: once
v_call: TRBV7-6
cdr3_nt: TGTGCCAGCAGCTGGGGCGTCCAGCCCGGGTTAGATGAGCAGTTCTTC
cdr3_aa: CASSWGVQPGLDEQFF

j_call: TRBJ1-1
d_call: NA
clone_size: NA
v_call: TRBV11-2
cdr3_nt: TGTGCCAGCAGCTTAGGTGTACTGAACACTGAAGCTTTCTTT
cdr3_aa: CASSLGVLNTEAFF

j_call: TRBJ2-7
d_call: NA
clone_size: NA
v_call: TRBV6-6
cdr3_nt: TGTGCCAGCAGTTACTCAGGTTCAGGGACCTACGAGCAGTACTTC
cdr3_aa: CASSYSGSGTYEQYF

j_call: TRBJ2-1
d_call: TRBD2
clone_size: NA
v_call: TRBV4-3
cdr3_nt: TGCGCCAGCAGCCAAGACACTAGCGTCTACAATGAGCAGTTCTTC
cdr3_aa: CASSQDTSVYNEQFF

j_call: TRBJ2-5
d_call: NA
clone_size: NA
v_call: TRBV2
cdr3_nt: TGTGCCAGCACCAATTATCAAGAGACCCAGTACTTC
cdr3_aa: CASTNYQETQYF

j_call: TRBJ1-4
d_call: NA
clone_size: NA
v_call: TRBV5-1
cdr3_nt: TGCGCCAGCAGCTTGGGGCAGGCTTTTAATGAAAAACTGTTTTTT
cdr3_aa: CASSLGQAFNEKLFF

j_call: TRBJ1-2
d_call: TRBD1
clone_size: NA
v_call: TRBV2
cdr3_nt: TGTGCCAGCAGAGAACAGGGGGACTATGGCTACACCTTC
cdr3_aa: CASREQGDYGYTF